This TCR beta chain was found in a study of beta chain features in type 1 diabetes. General study points: Within each of all four CD4+ subsets, Type 1 diabetes patients had TCRB CDR3s that were moderately but significantly shorter.

Every bit of the isolated RNA underwent reverse transcription, so sequencing read expressed TCRB transcripts. TCRdb's copy holds only in-frame clones and misses some; the assay was immunoSEQ multiplex PCR. The data hold 93,000 or so clones, with under 30% observed a single time. Per germline, CDR1 SGHTA and CDR2 FQGNSA. V shed 1 base and J 4 bases; nucleotides not matched to a gene: 7. The CDR3 length is 17 residues. This clone has a handful of counts. Its antigen is not known. The source material was central memory CD4+ T cells from blood. The sequence was collected from a woman under 30 with type 1 diabetes. The chain links TRBV7-2 to TRBJ2-2; 9 nucleotides align to TRBD1. CDR3 protein: CASSLGLDRGRTGELFF. The CDR3, as DNA: TGTGCCAGCAGCTTAGGATTGGACAGGGGACGCACCGGGGAGCTGTTTTTT.